These 22 T cell receptor beta chains were sequenced from one sample in a study of shared clonotypes between healthy human individuals. Naive CD8 cells, CD45RO-negative and positively selected for CCR7, excluded terminally differentiated effector memory CD45RA+ cells. The protocol was immunoSEQ multiplex PCR, while the TCRdb copy is restricted to in-frame clones and leaves out a portion. The table records under 600,000 clones, 98% of them present only once. The specimen sequenced was naive CD8+ T cells sorted from blood. Receptors originate from a man aged 30 to 39 in good health.

The chain is built from TRBV6-1 and TRBJ2-7; TRBD2 matches at 7 bases. Trimming at V came to 2 bases and at J to 4 bases, leaving 11 bases not matched to a gene. The V gene's germline CDR1 is MNHNS and CDR2 SASEGT. The CDR3 runs 16 residues. CDR3 amino acids: CASSEIGAGVRYEQYF. CDR3 nucleotide sequence: TGTGCCAGCAGTGAAATAGGGGCGGGAGTGCGTTACGAGCAGTACTTC.

The rearrangement links TRBV2 to TRBJ2-1; D gene uncertain. This CDR3 contains 12 residues. V gave up 6 bases and J gave up 2 bases, with 5 bases separating them. The germline V gene encodes CDR1 SNHLY and CDR2 FYNNEI. CDR3 loop: CASSSTYNEQFF. The CDR3 coding sequence is TGTGCCAGCAGCTCAACCTACAATGAGCAGTTCTTC.

The gene calls are TRBV28 and TRBJ2-6; D remains ambiguous. V was trimmed by 6 bases and J by 0 bases, leaving 6 bases between them. This CDR3 has 14 amino acids. Germline CDR1 MDHEN, CDR2 SYDVKM. The CDR3 DNA follows: TGTGCCAGCAGCTTCAGCTCTGGGGCCAACGTCCTGACTTTC. Translating gives CASSFSSGANVLTF. The whole variable domain, remainder taken from reference TRBV28 and TRBJ2-6, is DVKVTQSSRYLVKRTGEKVFLECVQDMDHENMFWYRQDPGLGLRLIYFSYDVKMKEKGDIPEGYSVSREKKERFSLILESASTNQTSMYLCASSFSSGANVLTFGAGSRLTVL.

The chain carries TRBV27 and TRBJ2-7; D might be TRBD1 or TRBD2, each matching 5 bases. The germline CDR1 and CDR2 sequences are MNHEY and SMNVEV (reference sequence). Trimming removed 3 bases at V and 2 bases at J, with 20 bases between. CDR3 size: 17 residues. The CDR3 DNA sequence: TGTGCCAGCAGTTTCTCACTGGGGGACGCAGACACCTACGAGCAGTACTTC. This gives the protein CASSFSLGDADTYEQYF.

J is TRBJ1-2 and V is TRBV2; no clear D. This CDR3 is built from 13 residues. The germline gives CDR1 SNHLY, CDR2 FYNNEI. Deletions cut 6 bases from V and 7 bases from J, with 15 bases between. This chain's CDR3 is CASRGLPTSGYTF. In DNA, the CDR3 is TGTGCCAGCAGGGGCCTACCAACGAGTGGCTACACCTTC.

V usage is TRBV29-1 and J usage is TRBJ1-1; possibly TRBD1 for D (6 bases). Germline lookup yields CDR1 SQVTM and CDR2 ANQGSEA. V lost 6 bases and J lost 9, with 14 bases in between. This CDR3 comprises 11 residues. The CDR3 DNA is TGCAGCGTACTACGGACAGCTCAAGCTTTCTTT. It specifies CSVLRTAQAFF.

The genes are TRBV7-8 and TRBJ1-5, with D unresolved. Germline CDR1 and CDR2: SGHVS and FQNEAQ. V lost 5 bases and J 0 bases, leaving 11 bases between the germline ends. This CDR3 contains 15 residues. CDR3 bases: TGTGCCAGCAGCACCCATGGAAGTAGCAATCAGCCCCAGCATTTT. Its protein product is CASSTHGSSNQPQHF.

The V gene is TRBV7-9, the J gene TRBJ1-2; the D is unclear. Trimming left V 11 bases short and J 4 bases short, with 11 bases between. The CDR3 sequence is 11 residues long. Germline-derived CDR1 and CDR2 are SEHNR and FQNEAQ (reference sequence). The CDR3 nucleotides read TGTGCCTTAGAGGCAGTCTATGGCTACACCTTC. Encoded protein: CALEAVYGYTF.

V usage is TRBV28 and J usage is TRBJ1-1; D not certain. Germline V gene data show CDR1 as MDHEN and CDR2 as SYDVKM. The length of the CDR3 is 11 residues. In DNA, the CDR3 is TGTGGGGAACCCCTGAACACTGAAGCTTTCTTT. This gives the protein CGEPLNTEAFF.

The chain combines TRBV11-2 with TRBJ2-5; the match to TRBD2 covers 11 bases. Trimming took 5 bases from V and 3 from J; bases not matched to a gene: 8. Germline V gene sequence: CDR1 SGHAT, CDR2 FQNNGV. The CDR3 extends over 16 amino acids. In nucleotides, the CDR3 is TGTGCCAGCAGCGGCCGAACTAGCGGGAGAAAAGAGACCCAGTACTTC. Residues: CASSGRTSGRKETQYF.

This sequence joins TRBV5-3 and TRBJ2-3, with TRBD2 identical over 12 bases. TRBV5-3 is annotated as an ORF whose role is uncertain. J gave up 2 bases and V 1 base, and 8 bases lay outside the gene matches. The CDR3 sequence is 18 residues long. The CDR3 reads CARSLLAGGPLITDTQYF. In DNA form, the CDR3 reads TGTGCCAGAAGCTTGCTAGCGGGAGGGCCTCTGATCACAGATACGCAGTATTTT.

Turning to this clone: Other DNA variants within this sample encode the same CDR3. The V and J genes are TRBV7-8 and TRBJ2-5, with no clear D. Germline V lookup: CDR1 SGHVS, CDR2 FQNEAQ. The CDR3 has 13 residues. The V end lost 1 base, the J end lost 4 bases, and 7 bases lay between the germline ends. The CDR3 reads CASSLGGPETQYF. In DNA form, the CDR3 reads TGTGCCAGCAGCTTAGGAGGCCCAGAGACCCAGTACTTC.

V is TRBV9 and J is TRBJ2-5, with D perhaps being TRBD1 or TRBD2 (6 bases each). CDR3 length: 15 residues. Germline lookup yields CDR1 SGDLS and CDR2 YYNGEE. Deletions cut 0 bases from V and 1 base from J, with 10 bases between. CDR3 amino acids: CASSVVGGPQETQYF. The CDR3, as DNA: TGTGCCAGCAGCGTAGTAGGGGGGCCCCAAGAGACCCAGTACTTC.

The chain carries TRBV11-2 and TRBJ1-2; D is perhaps TRBD1 (5 bases). Trimming stripped 5 bases from V and 10 bases from J, with 26 bases between. This CDR3 is built from 16 residues. CDR1 is SGHAT, CDR2 FQNNGV, per germline. This chain's CDR3 is CASSQGIAPRIWPYTF. Written as DNA, the CDR3 is TGTGCCAGCAGCCAGGGAATCGCGCCCCGAATATGGCCCTACACCTTC.

The gene calls are TRBV4-1 and TRBJ2-3; D ambiguous. Trimming took off 6 bases at V and 0 bases at J, with 16 bases between the two ends. The CDR3 covers 16 residues. Germline V CDR1 and CDR2: MGHRA, YSYEKL. CDR3 coding DNA: TGCGCCAGCAGTAGGGTGACGGCAGCTAGCACAGATACGCAGTATTTT. It specifies CASSRVTAASTDTQYF.

The V gene is TRBV18, the J gene TRBJ2-2; perhaps D is TRBD1 or TRBD2 (5 bases each). V lost 1 base to trimming and J lost 5 bases, with 17 bases between them. Germline values: CDR1 KGHSH, CDR2 LQKENI. The CDR3 loop spans 17 amino acids. The CDR3 protein is CASSPLRRDRPTGELFF. DNA for the CDR3: TGTGCCAGCTCACCACTTCGCCGGGACCGGCCTACCGGGGAGCTGTTTTTT.

The chain links TRBV4-3 to TRBJ2-1, with 10 bases that match TRBD2. The CDR3 sequence is 16 residues long. After removal of 0 bases from V and 5 bases from J, the junction contained 4 bases not matched to a gene. Germline CDR1 reads LGHNA; CDR2 reads YSLEER. This CDR3 reads CASSQDRTSGHNEQFF. The CDR3 DNA sequence: TGCGCCAGCAGCCAAGATAGGACTAGCGGCCACAATGAGCAGTTCTTC.

J is TRBJ2-1 and V is TRBV19, with 7 positions matching TRBD2. This CDR3 is built from 15 residues. V shed 8 bases, J shed 4 bases, and the junction held 11 bases outside the gene matches. The germline gives CDR1 LNHDA, CDR2 SQIVND (reference sequence). CDR3 amino acids: CASLPGGSGYNEQFF. The CDR3, as DNA: TGTGCCAGTCTCCCCGGCGGGAGTGGATACAATGAGCAGTTCTTC.

The rearrangement uses TRBV29-1 and TRBJ1-2; the D is unclear. Germline V lookup: CDR1 SQVTM, CDR2 ANQGSEA. This CDR3 has 11 amino acids. V lost 3 bases and J 3 bases, leaving 5 bases between the germline ends. The CDR3 sequence: CSVEEDYGYTF. The CDR3 DNA reads as TGCAGCGTTGAGGAAGACTATGGCTACACCTTC.

A single count supports this clone. The chain carries TRBV7-2 and TRBJ1-4; D is unclear. V lost 0 bases, J lost 5 bases, and 10 bases lay in between. The CDR3 spans 15 residues. CDR1 and CDR2 from the germline V gene are SGHTA and FQGNSA. CDR3 nucleotides: TGTGCCAGCAGCTTAGCCCCGGGTTTCAATGAAAAACTGTTTTTT. Translating gives CASSLAPGFNEKLFF.

V and J are TRBV6-5 and TRBJ2-5; D is perhaps TRBD1 or TRBD2 (7 bases each). CDR1 MNHEY and CDR2 SVGAGI come from the germline V gene. This CDR3 region has 15 residues. With 7 bases removed from V and 5 bases from J, the gap between germline ends came to 20 bases. The chain's CDR3 is CASTEGQGGSETQYF. In nucleotides, the CDR3 is TGTGCCAGCACCGAGGGGCAGGGGGGGAGCGAGACCCAGTACTTC.

The gene calls are TRBV7-9 and TRBJ1-5; TRBD1 matches at 8 bases. Trimming cost V 8 bases and J 2 bases; bases outside gene matches: 5. Germline loops: CDR1 SEHNR, CDR2 FQNEAQ (reference sequence). CDR3 length: 14 residues. CDR3: CASAGGSGNQPQHF. The CDR3 DNA is TGTGCCAGCGCAGGGGGCTCGGGCAATCAGCCCCAGCATTTT.